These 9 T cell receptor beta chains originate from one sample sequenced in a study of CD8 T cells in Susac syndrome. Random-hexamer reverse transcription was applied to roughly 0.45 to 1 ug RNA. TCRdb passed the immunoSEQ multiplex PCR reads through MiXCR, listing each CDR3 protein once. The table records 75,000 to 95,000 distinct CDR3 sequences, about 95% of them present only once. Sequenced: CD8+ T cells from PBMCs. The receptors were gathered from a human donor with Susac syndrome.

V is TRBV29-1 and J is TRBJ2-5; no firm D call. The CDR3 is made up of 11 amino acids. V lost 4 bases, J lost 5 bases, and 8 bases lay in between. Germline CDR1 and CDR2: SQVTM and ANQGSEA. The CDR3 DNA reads TGCAGCGTTGCTGCCAGGGAGACCCAGTACTTC. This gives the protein CSVAARETQYF.

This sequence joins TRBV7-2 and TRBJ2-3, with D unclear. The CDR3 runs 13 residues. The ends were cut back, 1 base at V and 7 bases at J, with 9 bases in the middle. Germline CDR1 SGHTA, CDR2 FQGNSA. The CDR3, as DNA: TGTGCCAGCAGCTTAGATGCAGACTATACGCAGTATTTT. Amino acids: CASSLDADYTQYF.

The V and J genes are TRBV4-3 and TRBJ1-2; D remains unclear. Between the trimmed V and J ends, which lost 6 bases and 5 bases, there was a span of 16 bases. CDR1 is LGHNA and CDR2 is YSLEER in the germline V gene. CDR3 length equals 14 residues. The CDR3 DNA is TGCGCCAGCAGTGAGGGCAGAGTCTCTTATGGCTACACCTTC. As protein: CASSEGRVSYGYTF.

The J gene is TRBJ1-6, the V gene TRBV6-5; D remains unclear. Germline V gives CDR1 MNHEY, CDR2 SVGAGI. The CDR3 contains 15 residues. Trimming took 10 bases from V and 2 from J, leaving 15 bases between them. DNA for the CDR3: TGTGCCACCACCGGAGCCCGTCCCTATAATTCACCCCTCCACTTT. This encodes CATTGARPYNSPLHF.

The CDR3 reads CASSLFGTGKVGNQPQHF. The CDR3 DNA reads as TGTGCCAGCAGTTTATTCGGGACAGGGAAAGTGGGGAATCAGCCCCAGCATTTT. The chain couples TRBV28 to TRBJ1-5, with TRBD1 identical over 9 bases. The CDR3 is made up of 18 amino acids. Germline V gene data show CDR1 as MDHEN and CDR2 as SYDVKM. V trimming: 1 base; J trimming: 4 bases; junction bases outside the gene matches: 11.

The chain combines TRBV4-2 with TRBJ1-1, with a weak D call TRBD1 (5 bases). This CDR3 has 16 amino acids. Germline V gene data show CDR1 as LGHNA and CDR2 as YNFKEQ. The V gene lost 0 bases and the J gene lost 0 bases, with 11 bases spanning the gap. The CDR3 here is CASSQDQAGMNTEAFF. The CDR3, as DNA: TGTGCCAGCAGCCAAGATCAGGCAGGGATGAACACTGAAGCTTTCTTT.

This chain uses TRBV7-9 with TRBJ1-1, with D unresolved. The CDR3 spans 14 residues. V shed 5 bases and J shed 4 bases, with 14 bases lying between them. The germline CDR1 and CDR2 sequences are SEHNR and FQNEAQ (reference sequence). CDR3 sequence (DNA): TGTGCCAGCAGCCCCTTCGACAAGAGCACTGAAGCTTTCTTT. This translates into CASSPFDKSTEAFF.

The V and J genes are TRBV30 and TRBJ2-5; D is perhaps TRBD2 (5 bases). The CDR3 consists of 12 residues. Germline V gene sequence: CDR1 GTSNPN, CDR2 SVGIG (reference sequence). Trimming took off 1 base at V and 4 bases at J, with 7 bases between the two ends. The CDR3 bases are TGTGCCTGGAGTGCCGGAGGAGAGACCCAGTACTTC. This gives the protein CAWSAGGETQYF.

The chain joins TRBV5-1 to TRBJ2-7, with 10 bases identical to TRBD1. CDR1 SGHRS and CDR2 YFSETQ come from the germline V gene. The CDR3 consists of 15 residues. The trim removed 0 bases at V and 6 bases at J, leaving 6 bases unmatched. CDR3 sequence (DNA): TGCGCCAGCAGCTTGGCTGGGACAGGGGCGATCGAGCAGTACTTC. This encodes CASSLAGTGAIEQYF.